The sequence of this T cell receptor beta chain was determined in a study of OX40 agonist ivuxolimab in advanced cancers. Across the whole study: Ivuxolimab, an antibody that agonizes OX40 (CD134), was administered to the patients. Every 2 weeks, patients received ivuxolimab intravenously, dosed at 0.01 to 10 mg/kg. Dose-escalation patients had hepatocellular carcinoma, melanoma, renal cell or head and neck cancer. Study-level results: Low normalized clonal expansion also occurred in some nonresponding patients.

This CDR3 is built from 12 residues. The germline V and J ends were trimmed by 5 bases and 5 bases, with 8 bases remaining between them. Germline V gives CDR1 SEHNR, CDR2 FQNEAQ (reference sequence). The table came from immunoSEQ multiplex PCR; TCRdb's copy has only in-frame clones and leaves some out. The sample has just over 40,000 clones, more than 70% seen once; the top ten hold roughly 25%. About this clone: Its matching antigen is unknown.

This receptor was identified in an adult with an advanced solid tumor such as melanoma, head and neck, liver or kidney cancer. The chain has TRBV7-9 and TRBJ2-3; D perhaps matches TRBD2 (5 bases). Here the sequenced sample was CD4+ or CD8+ T cells sorted from blood, taken in a trial of the OX40 agonist ivuxolimab. CDR3 sequence reads: CASSPGIDTQYF. The CDR3 DNA follows: TGTGCCAGCAGCCCCGGGATAGATACGCAGTATTTT.